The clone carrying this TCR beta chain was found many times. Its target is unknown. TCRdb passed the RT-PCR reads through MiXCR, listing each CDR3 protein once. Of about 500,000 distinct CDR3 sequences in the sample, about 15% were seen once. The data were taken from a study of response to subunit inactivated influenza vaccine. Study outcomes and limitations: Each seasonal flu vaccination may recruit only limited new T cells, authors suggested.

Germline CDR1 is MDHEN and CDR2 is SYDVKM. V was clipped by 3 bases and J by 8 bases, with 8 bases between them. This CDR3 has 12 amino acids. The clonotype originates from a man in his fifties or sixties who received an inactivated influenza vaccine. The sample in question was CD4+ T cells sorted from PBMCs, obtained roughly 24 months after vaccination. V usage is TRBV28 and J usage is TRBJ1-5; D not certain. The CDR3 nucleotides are TGTGCCAGCAGTTTGCGTTCCGAGCCCCAGCATTTT. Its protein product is CASSLRSEPQHF.